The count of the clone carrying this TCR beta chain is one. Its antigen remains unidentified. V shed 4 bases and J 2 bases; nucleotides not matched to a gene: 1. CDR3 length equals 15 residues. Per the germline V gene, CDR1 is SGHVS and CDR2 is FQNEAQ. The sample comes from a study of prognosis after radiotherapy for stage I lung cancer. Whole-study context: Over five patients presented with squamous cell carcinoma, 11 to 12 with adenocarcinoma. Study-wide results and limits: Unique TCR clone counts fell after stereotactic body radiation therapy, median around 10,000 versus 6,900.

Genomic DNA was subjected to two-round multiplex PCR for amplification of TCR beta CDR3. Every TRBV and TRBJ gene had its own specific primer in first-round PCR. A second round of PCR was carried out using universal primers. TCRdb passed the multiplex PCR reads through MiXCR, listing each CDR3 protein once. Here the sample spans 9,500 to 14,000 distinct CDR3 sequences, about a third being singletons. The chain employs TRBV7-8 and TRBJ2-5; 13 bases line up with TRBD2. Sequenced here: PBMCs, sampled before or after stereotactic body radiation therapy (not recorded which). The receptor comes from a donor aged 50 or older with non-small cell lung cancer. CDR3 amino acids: CASSSGLAGQETQYF. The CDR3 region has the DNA TGTGCCAGCAGCTCGGGACTAGCGGGACAAGAGACCCAGTACTTC.